These 30 T cell receptor beta chains were all obtained from the same sample, sequenced in a study of radiation and T cells in renal cell carcinoma. Time point noted: baseline pretreatment blood. The treatment here: 15 Gy SBRT to primary tumor, nephrectomy 4 weeks later. Some clones are missing from TCRdb's copy, which holds only in-frame ones; the method was immunoSEQ multiplex PCR. The sample has 94,000 or so clones, 82% seen once. The material was blood, obtained from a patient whose treatment included radiotherapy and nephrectomy. Every receptor here comes from a man in his 60s with renal cell carcinoma.

The V and J genes are TRBV7-6 and TRBJ2-7; a possible D gene is TRBD2 (6 bases). This CDR3 comprises 15 residues. Germline-derived CDR1 and CDR2 are SGHVS and FNYEAQ. The V end lost 5 bases, the J end lost 2 bases, and 16 bases lay between the germline ends. In nucleotides, the CDR3 is TGTGCCAGCAGCCGCTGGGGGGAGACGGCCTACGAGCAGTACTTC. This gives the protein CASSRWGETAYEQYF.

The chain uses TRBV5-4 and TRBJ2-1; the D is unclear. V was pared by 0 bases and J by 8 bases, with 9 bases between. CDR1 and CDR2 (germline): SGHNT, YYREEE (reference sequence). This CDR3 spans 13 amino acids. CDR3 in DNA: TGTGCCAGCAGCTTGGTAGCCACCCATGAGCAGTTCTTC. Translating gives CASSLVATHEQFF.

This chain uses TRBV10-1 with TRBJ2-3; D remains unclear. Germline V lookup: CDR1 WNHNN, CDR2 SYGVQD (reference sequence). CDR3 length equals 12 residues. Trimming stripped 6 bases from V and 6 bases from J, with 10 bases between. The CDR3 protein is CASRGREDTQYF. As DNA, the CDR3 is TGCGCCAGCAGGGGCCGAGAGGATACGCAGTATTTT.

This chain links TRBV6-1 with TRBJ2-3; D gene uncertain. CDR3 length: 13 residues. The V and J ends lost 7 bases and 4 bases respectively, with 12 bases between them. Looked up from germline, CDR1 is MNHNS and CDR2 is SASEGT. CDR3 in amino acids: CASTDSVPDTQYF. In DNA form, the CDR3 reads TGTGCCAGCACCGACTCAGTGCCAGATACGCAGTATTTT.

The CDR3 sequence is CSVEDFGIQYF. CDR3 DNA: TGCAGCGTTGAAGACTTCGGCATTCAGTACTTC. The chain recombines TRBV29-1 with TRBJ2-4; D not resolved. The ends were cut back, 0 bases at V and 9 bases at J, with 6 bases in the middle. This CDR3 has 11 amino acids. The germline V gene has CDR1 SQVTM and CDR2 ANQGSEA.

This chain joins TRBV21-1 and TRBJ1-5; no DNA check was done on the table's D call, TRBD1. TRBV21-1 is a pseudogene segment. The CDR3 extends over 13 amino acids. The CDR3 DNA follows: TGTGCCAGTTTTACAGGGGGAAGTCAGCCCCAGCATTTT. This translates into CASFTGGSQPQHF.

The V call is TRBV15, the J call TRBJ2-2; TRBD1 agrees at 7 bases. The CDR3 loop spans 15 amino acids. V dropped 6 bases and J dropped 1; count of bases not matched to a gene: 5. CDR1 and CDR2 from the germline V gene are LNHNV and YYDKDF (reference sequence). In DNA form, the CDR3 reads TGTGCCACCAGAGAGACAGGGTGGAACACCGGGGAGCTGTTTTTT. It is translated as CATRETGWNTGELFF.

The chain combines TRBV18 with TRBJ2-7; D perhaps matches TRBD1 (6 bases). Trimming took off 2 bases at V and 6 bases at J, with 11 bases between the two ends. Germline CDR1 KGHSH, CDR2 LQKENI. This CDR3 is 13 amino acids long. CDR3 residues: CASSPEGQTEQYF. CDR3 coding DNA: TGTGCCAGCTCACCAGAAGGACAGACCGAGCAGTACTTC.

This sequence joins TRBV12-1 and TRBJ2-1; TRBD2, the table's D call, lacks a check against the DNA. TRBV12-1 is a listed pseudogene. The CDR3 runs 18 residues. The CDR3, as DNA: TGTGCCAGCAGCCTGACCTCGGGACTAGCGGGAAGGTGCAATGAGCAGTTCTTC. This sequence encodes CASSLTSGLAGRCNEQFF.

This clone was counted once. The chain employs TRBV6-1 and TRBJ1-4; 8 nucleotides align to TRBD1. CDR1 is MNHNS, CDR2 SASEGT, per germline. V was pared by 3 bases and J by 8 bases, with 17 bases of the junction left unmatched. CDR3 length: 18 amino acids. DNA for the CDR3: TGTGCCAGCAGTGATCCCCCAGTGCAGGGGGCGTCGAACGAAAAACTGTTTTTT. It specifies CASSDPPVQGASNEKLFF.

V usage is TRBV4-1 and J usage is TRBJ2-5; 10 nucleotides align to TRBD1. Trimming at V came to 4 bases and at J to 5 bases, leaving 7 bases not matched to a gene. Germline V lookup: CDR1 MGHRA, CDR2 YSYEKL. The CDR3 is 15 residues long. CDR3 coding DNA: TGCGCCAGCAGCCTCTTCGACAGGGGGCGCGAGACCCAGTACTTC. This translates into CASSLFDRGRETQYF.

The chain couples TRBV5-6 to TRBJ2-3; weak D call: TRBD1 (6 bases). Germline values: CDR1 SGHDT, CDR2 YYEEEE. CDR3 size: 15 residues. The V end was cut by 5 bases, the J end by 0 bases, with 13 bases between. CDR3: CASSPDSPSTDTQYF. DNA for the CDR3: TGTGCCAGCAGTCCGGACAGCCCTAGCACAGATACGCAGTATTTT.

This chain connects TRBV5-1 to TRBJ2-7; 10 bases align to TRBD1. J gave up 6 bases and V 2 bases, and 8 bases lay outside the gene matches. Germline V CDR1 and CDR2: SGHRS, YFSETQ. The CDR3 length is 15 residues. CDR3 coding DNA: TGCGCCAGCAGCTTACTACCGGGACAGGGGCTCGAGCAGTACTTC. Translated, it gives CASSLLPGQGLEQYF.

The chain recombines TRBV5-1 with TRBJ2-7; the D call may be TRBD1 or TRBD2 (5 bases each). CDR1 and CDR2 from the germline V gene are SGHRS and YFSETQ. The CDR3 length is 14 residues. The ends were cut back, 4 bases at V and 4 bases at J, with 15 bases in the middle. The CDR3 bases are TGCGCCAGCAGCCCCTCTTGGGGGTTTTACGAGCAGTACTTC. It specifies CASSPSWGFYEQYF.

This chain joins TRBV7-2 and TRBJ2-3, with D perhaps TRBD2 (5 bases). The germline V gene encodes CDR1 SGHTA and CDR2 FQGNSA. The V end was cut by 5 bases, the J end by 1 base, with 19 bases between. The CDR3 consists of 17 residues. CDR3 amino acids: CASSPGFGAVGTDTQYF. In nucleotides, the CDR3 is TGTGCCAGCAGCCCCGGGTTTGGAGCGGTGGGCACAGATACGCAGTATTTT.

This chain joins TRBV6-1 and TRBJ1-4; D unresolved. Germline V gives CDR1 MNHNS, CDR2 SASEGT. This CDR3 is built from 14 residues. The V gene lost 1 base and the J gene lost 8 bases, with 11 bases spanning the gap. CDR3 bases: TGTGCCAGCAGTGAAGGGGCTTTGGTGGAAAAACTGTTTTTT. It encodes CASSEGALVEKLFF.

The V and J genes are TRBV5-6 and TRBJ2-1; D is possibly TRBD2 (6 bases). The CDR3 loop spans 14 amino acids. Germline CDR1 is SGHDT and CDR2 is YYEEEE. V lost 2 bases and J 6 bases, leaving 12 bases between the germline ends. DNA for the CDR3: TGTGCCAGCAGCTTCACGACCGGGGGCAATGAGCAGTTCTTC. Translated, it gives CASSFTTGGNEQFF.

The J gene is TRBJ2-7, the V gene TRBV6-5; 11 bases are shared with TRBD2. The CDR3 runs to 15 residues. Trimming removed 8 bases from V and 3 bases from J; junction bases left unmatched: 9. Germline V gives CDR1 MNHEY, CDR2 SVGAGI. CDR3 amino acids: CASPKPGLAVYEQYF. In DNA form, the CDR3 reads TGTGCCAGCCCTAAACCGGGACTAGCGGTCTACGAGCAGTACTTC.

The CDR3 DNA follows: TGCGCCAGCAGCCAAGGAGGACGGGAGGGCTACAATGAGCAGTTCTTC. Protein product: CASSQGGREGYNEQFF. The chain recombines TRBV4-3 with TRBJ2-1, with 8 bases matching TRBD2. With V trimmed by 1 base and J by 3 bases, 5 bases remained unmatched. Germline assignment: CDR1 LGHNA and CDR2 YSLEER. This CDR3 is built from 16 residues.

The V gene is TRBV11-3, the J gene TRBJ1-4; D perhaps matches TRBD1 (5 bases). In germline, CDR1 is SGHNT, CDR2 YENEEA. Trimming removed 4 bases at V and 7 bases at J, with 16 bases between. CDR3 length: 15 residues. The CDR3 sequence is CASSSHRRWGEKLFF. CDR3 sequence (DNA): TGTGCCAGCAGCTCACACAGGAGGTGGGGTGAAAAACTGTTTTTT. Filled out from reference TRBV11-3 and TRBJ1-4, the complete variable domain reads EAGVVQSPRYKIIEKKQPVAFWCNPISGHNTLYWYLQNLGQGPELLIRYENEEAVDDSQLPKDRFSAERLKGVDSTLKIQPAELGDSAVYLCASSSHRRWGEKLFFGSGTQLSVL.

The rearrangement uses TRBV7-8 and TRBJ2-3, with 9 bases identical to TRBD1. From germline, CDR1 is SGHVS and CDR2 FQNEAQ. This CDR3 is built from 16 residues. J lost 4 bases, V lost 2 bases, and 7 bases had no gene match. The CDR3 bases are TGTGCCAGCAGCTTACCGAACAGGGGGCGCGCAGATACGCAGTATTTT. It yields the protein CASSLPNRGRADTQYF.

This clone is a singleton in its sample. The chain employs TRBV9 and TRBJ2-2; 12 bases map to TRBD2. The length of the CDR3 is 19 residues. After removal of 4 bases from V and 2 bases from J, the junction contained 12 bases not matched to a gene. Looked up from germline, CDR1 is SGDLS and CDR2 is YYNGEE. For the CDR3, the DNA is TGTGCCAGCAGCTATTCACTAGCGGGAGGCCGTGGTAACACCGGGGAGCTGTTTTTT. Translating it yields CASSYSLAGGRGNTGELFF.

J is TRBJ1-5 and V is TRBV5-6, with D unclear. The CDR3 sequence is 15 residues long. The germline V gene encodes CDR1 SGHDT and CDR2 YYEEEE. The V gene lost 0 bases and the J gene lost 5 bases, with 12 bases spanning the gap. CDR3 nucleotide sequence: TGTGCCAGCAGCTTGGGGGGAGGGAGTGATCAGCCCCAGCATTTT. It encodes CASSLGGGSDQPQHF.

The chain has TRBV15 and TRBJ2-1; a weak D match, TRBD1 (6 bases). CDR3 length: 13 residues. The germline CDR1 and CDR2 sequences are LNHNV and YYDKDF (reference sequence). Trimming stripped 9 bases from V and 4 bases from J, with 13 bases between. The CDR3 DNA follows: TGTGCCACGAGGGGGATCAAGTACAATGAGCAGTTCTTC. It yields the protein CATRGIKYNEQFF.

The CDR3 DNA follows: TGTGCCAGTAGAACAGGGGTGGAGACCCAGTACTTC. Residues: CASRTGVETQYF. The chain uses TRBV19 and TRBJ2-5; the match to TRBD1 covers 7 bases. With V trimmed by 6 bases and J by 5 bases, 3 bases remained unmatched. The CDR3 extends over 12 amino acids. Germline loops: CDR1 LNHDA, CDR2 SQIVND (reference sequence).

This chain uses TRBV4-3 with TRBJ2-5; D is perhaps TRBD1 or TRBD2 (5 bases each). From germline, CDR1 is LGHNA and CDR2 YSLEER. V gave up 3 bases and J gave up 4 bases, with 18 bases separating them. The CDR3 loop spans 16 amino acids. The CDR3 nucleotides read TGCGCCAGCAGCCAGGGGAGCAGTGGGGGACGAGAGACCCAGTACTTC. Encoded protein: CASSQGSSGGRETQYF.

The chain recombines TRBV7-6 with TRBJ2-5, with D possibly matching TRBD2 (5 bases). V lost 4 bases and J lost 2, with 8 bases in between. The CDR3 contains 13 residues. The V gene's germline CDR1 is SGHVS and CDR2 FNYEAQ. The CDR3 DNA is TGTGCCAGCAGCTCGGGGAATCAAGAGACCCAGTACTTC. Protein: CASSSGNQETQYF.

The chain couples TRBV5-6 to TRBJ2-7; 11 nucleotides align to TRBD2. V lost 5 bases to trimming and J lost 3 bases; unmatched junction nucleotides: 7. In germline, CDR1 is SGHDT, CDR2 YYEEEE. CDR3 length equals 15 residues. CDR3 sequence (DNA): TGTGCCAGCAGTGAGGACGGGACTAGCGGCTACGAGCAGTACTTC. This translates into CASSEDGTSGYEQYF.

The gene calls are TRBV5-1 and TRBJ2-7; a weak D match, TRBD1 (5 bases). V was pared by 2 bases and J by 7 bases, with 7 bases between. The CDR3 consists of 11 residues. From germline, CDR1 is SGHRS and CDR2 YFSETQ. The CDR3: CASSFQGEQYF. The CDR3 nucleotides are TGCGCCAGCAGCTTTCAGGGAGAGCAGTACTTC.

The gene calls are TRBV18 and TRBJ2-5; TRBD2 is a possible D gene (6 bases). The CDR3 spans 17 residues. Germline V gene sequence: CDR1 KGHSH, CDR2 LQKENI. Trimming removed 2 bases at V and 2 bases at J, with 18 bases between. CDR3 coding DNA: TGTGCCAGCTCACCAAGGAGGGGAAGCGAAGGGCAAGAGACCCAGTACTTC. Translating it yields CASSPRRGSEGQETQYF.